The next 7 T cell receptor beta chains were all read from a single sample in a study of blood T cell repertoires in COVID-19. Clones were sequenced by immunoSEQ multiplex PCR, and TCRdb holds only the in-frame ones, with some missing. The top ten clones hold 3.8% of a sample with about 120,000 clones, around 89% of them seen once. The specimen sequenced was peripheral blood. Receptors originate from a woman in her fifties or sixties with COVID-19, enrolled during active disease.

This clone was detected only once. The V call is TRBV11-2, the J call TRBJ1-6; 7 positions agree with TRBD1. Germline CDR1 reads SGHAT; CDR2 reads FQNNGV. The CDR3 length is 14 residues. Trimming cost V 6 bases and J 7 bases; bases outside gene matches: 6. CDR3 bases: TGTGCCAGCAGAAAGACAGGGCACAATTCACCCCTCCACTTT. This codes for CASRKTGHNSPLHF.

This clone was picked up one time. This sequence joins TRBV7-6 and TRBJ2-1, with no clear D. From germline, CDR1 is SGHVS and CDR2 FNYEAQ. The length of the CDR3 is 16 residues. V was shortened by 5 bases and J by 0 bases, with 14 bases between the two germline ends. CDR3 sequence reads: CASSLSRHNSYNEQFF. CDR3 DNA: TGTGCCAGCAGCCTATCGCGACATAACTCCTACAATGAGCAGTTCTTC.

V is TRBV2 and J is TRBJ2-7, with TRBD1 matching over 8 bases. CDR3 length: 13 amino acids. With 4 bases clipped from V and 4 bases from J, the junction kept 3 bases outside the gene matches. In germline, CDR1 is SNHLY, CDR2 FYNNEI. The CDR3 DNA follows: TGTGCCAGCAGTGGGGACAGGAGATACGAGCAGTACTTC. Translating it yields CASSGDRRYEQYF.

The CDR3 reads CASSPGQDTYEQYF. The CDR3 nucleotides read TGTGCCAGCAGCCCCGGCCAGGATACCTACGAGCAGTACTTC. The chain has TRBV4-2 and TRBJ2-7; D is uncertain. This CDR3 region has 14 residues. Germline V gene lookup returns CDR1 LGHNA and CDR2 YNFKEQ. Trimming removed 4 bases at V and 2 bases at J, with 12 bases between.

The CDR3 loop reads CASSVDARGRQGNLAGELFF. The CDR3 nucleotides read TGTGCCAGCAGCGTAGATGCTCGGGGGAGACAGGGGAATCTTGCCGGGGAGCTGTTTTTT. The chain employs TRBV9 and TRBJ2-2, with 8 positions matching TRBD1. Germline V gene lookup returns CDR1 SGDLS and CDR2 YYNGEE. This CDR3 spans 20 amino acids. After removal of 0 bases from V and 6 bases from J, the junction contained 19 bases not matched to a gene.

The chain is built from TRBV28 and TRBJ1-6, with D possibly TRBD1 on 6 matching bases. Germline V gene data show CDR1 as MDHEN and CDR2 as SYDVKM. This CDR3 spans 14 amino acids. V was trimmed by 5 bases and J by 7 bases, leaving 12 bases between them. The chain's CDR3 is CASSPRGWNSPLHF. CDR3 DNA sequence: TGTGCCAGCAGTCCAAGGGGGTGGAATTCACCCCTCCACTTT.

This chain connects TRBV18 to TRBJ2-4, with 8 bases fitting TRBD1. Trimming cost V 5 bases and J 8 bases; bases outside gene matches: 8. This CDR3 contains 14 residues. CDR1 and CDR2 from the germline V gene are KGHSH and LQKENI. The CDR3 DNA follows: TGTGCCAGCTCAACGAGGACAGGGCCGGACATTCAGTACTTC. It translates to CASSTRTGPDIQYF.